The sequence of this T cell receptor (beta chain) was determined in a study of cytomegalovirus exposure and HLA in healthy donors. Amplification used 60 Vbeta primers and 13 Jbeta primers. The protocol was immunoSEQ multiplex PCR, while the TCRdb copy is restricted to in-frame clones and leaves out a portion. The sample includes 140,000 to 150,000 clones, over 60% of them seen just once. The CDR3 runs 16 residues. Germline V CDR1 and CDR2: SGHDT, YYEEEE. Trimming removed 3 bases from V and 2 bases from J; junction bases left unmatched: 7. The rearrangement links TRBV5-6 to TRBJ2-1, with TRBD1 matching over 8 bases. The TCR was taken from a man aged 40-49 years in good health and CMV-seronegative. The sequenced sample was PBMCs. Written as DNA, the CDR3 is TGTGCCAGCAGCTGGGTAAAACAGGGGGCCTACAATGAGCAGTTCTTC. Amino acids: CASSWVKQGAYNEQFF.